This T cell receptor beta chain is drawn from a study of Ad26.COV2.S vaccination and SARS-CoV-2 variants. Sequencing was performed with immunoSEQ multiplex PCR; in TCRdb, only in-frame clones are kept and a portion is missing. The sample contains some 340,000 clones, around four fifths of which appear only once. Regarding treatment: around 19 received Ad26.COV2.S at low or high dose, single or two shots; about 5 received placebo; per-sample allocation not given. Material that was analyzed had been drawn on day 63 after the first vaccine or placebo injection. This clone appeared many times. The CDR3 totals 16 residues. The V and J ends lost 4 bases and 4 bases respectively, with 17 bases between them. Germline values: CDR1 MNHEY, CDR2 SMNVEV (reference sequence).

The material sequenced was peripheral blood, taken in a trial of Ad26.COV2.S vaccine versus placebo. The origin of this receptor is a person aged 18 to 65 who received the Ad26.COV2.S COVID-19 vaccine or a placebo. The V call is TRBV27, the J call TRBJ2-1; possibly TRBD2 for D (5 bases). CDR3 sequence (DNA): TGTGCCAGCAGTTCCCTCTTAGGTAGAGGGTACAATGAGCAGTTCTTC. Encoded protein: CASSSLLGRGYNEQFF.